This T cell receptor (beta chain) appears in the sequencing data of a study of monozygotic twins with inflammatory bowel disease. Study-level points and caveats: Clonotypes shared with others were fewer in IBD patients than in healthy twins, especially with disease activity. Similarity of repertoires did not differ between concordant and discordant twins, possibly from limited power. Discrimination among different T cell subtypes was not achievable.

CDR3 size: 14 residues. Germline lookup yields CDR1 MNHEY and CDR2 SMNVEV (reference sequence). Each of the TCR libraries took around 3.5 ug of total RNA. TCRdb reprocessed the 5' RACE reads; each CDR3 protein has one entry and no DNA is given. The sample is made up of under 150,000 distinct CDR3 sequences, and the top ten hold 2% to 3% of it. A remark on this clonotype: The antigen is not known.

V is TRBV27 and J is TRBJ2-1. Sample: blood. This clonotype was sampled from a human donor with ulcerative colitis or Crohn's disease, or a healthy co-twin of an affected twin (not recorded which). CDR3 amino acids: CASSLVGTPNEQFF.